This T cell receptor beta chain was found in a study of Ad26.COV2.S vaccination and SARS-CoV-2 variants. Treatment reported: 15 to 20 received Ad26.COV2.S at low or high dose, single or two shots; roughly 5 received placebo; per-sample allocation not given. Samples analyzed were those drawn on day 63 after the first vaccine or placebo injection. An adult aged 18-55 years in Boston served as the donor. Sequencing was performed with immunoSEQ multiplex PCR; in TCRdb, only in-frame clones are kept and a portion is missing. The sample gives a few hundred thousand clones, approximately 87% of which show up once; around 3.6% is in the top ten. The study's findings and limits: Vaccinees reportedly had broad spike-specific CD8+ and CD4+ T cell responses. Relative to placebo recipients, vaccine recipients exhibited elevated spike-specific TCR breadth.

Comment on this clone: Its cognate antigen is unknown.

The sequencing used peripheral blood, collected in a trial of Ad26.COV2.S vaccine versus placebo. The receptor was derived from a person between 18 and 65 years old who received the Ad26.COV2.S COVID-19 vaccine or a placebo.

The chain's CDR3 is CASMLGASYNEQFF. DNA for the CDR3: TGTGCCAGCATGTTGGGGGCCTCCTACAATGAGCAGTTCTTC. This chain uses TRBV27 with TRBJ2-1, with a tentative D call TRBD1 (6 bases). The CDR3 extends over 14 amino acids. V was trimmed by 7 bases and J by 0 bases, leaving 10 bases between them. Germline V gene lookup returns CDR1 MNHEY and CDR2 SMNVEV (reference sequence).